Each of the 9 T cell receptor beta chains below was sequenced from the same sample in a study of T cells in Graves' hyperthyroidism and ophthalmopathy. Template material for amplifying TCR beta CDR3 regions consisted of RNA transcripts. The study used the HTBI primer set for a first-round RT-PCR of the TCR CDR3. TCRdb used MiXCR to reprocess the multiplex PCR reads, holding one entry per CDR3 protein. Of a few hundred thousand distinct CDR3 sequences in the sample, 17% were seen once. Specimen: blood. The receptors come from a woman aged 18-29 years with Graves' ophthalmopathy.

There are many counts of this clonotype. The chain uses TRBV28 and TRBJ2-3; 13 positions match TRBD2. The V and J ends lost 5 bases and 2 bases, in that order; junction bases with no gene match: 4. CDR3 size: 16 residues. Germline V gene data show CDR1 as MDHEN and CDR2 as SYDVKM. CDR3 region: CASSATSGGDTDTQYF. The CDR3 nucleotides read TGTGCCAGCAGTGCCACTAGCGGGGGGGACACAGATACGCAGTATTTT.

The V and J genes are TRBV7-3 and TRBJ2-4, with TRBD2 matching over 7 bases. Germline lookup yields CDR1 SGHTA and CDR2 FQGTGA. The CDR3 runs to 14 residues. J gave up 6 bases and V 5 bases, and 7 bases lay outside the gene matches. The CDR3 spells CASSPQRDLNIQYF. CDR3 DNA: TGTGCCAGCAGCCCCCAGCGGGATCTAAACATTCAGTACTTC.

In its sample, this clonotype was seen a few times. J is TRBJ1-5 and V is TRBV4-2, with D hard to call. V shed 1 base and J shed 2 bases, with 9 bases lying between them. Germline V gene lookup returns CDR1 LGHNA and CDR2 YNFKEQ. CDR3 length: 15 amino acids. The CDR3 sequence: CASSQGQDGNQPQHF. The CDR3 nucleotides are TGTGCCAGCAGCCAAGGTCAGGATGGCAATCAGCCCCAGCATTTT.

The chain employs TRBV5-6 and TRBJ2-2, with D hard to call. Trimming removed 4 bases from V and 0 bases from J, with 16 bases in between. The CDR3 length is 17 residues. Germline CDR1 is SGHDT and CDR2 is YYEEEE. CDR3 sequence reads: CASSPMQEIANTGELFF. DNA of the CDR3: TGTGCCAGCAGCCCGATGCAGGAGATAGCGAACACCGGGGAGCTGTTTTTT.

The chain has TRBV9 and TRBJ1-3, with 10 bases that match TRBD1. Germline trimming cut 2 bases from V and 1 base from J; bases unmatched to any gene: 6. The CDR3 contains 17 residues. Germline CDR1 SGDLS, CDR2 YYNGEE. CDR3 DNA sequence: TGTGCCAGCAGCGTTGACAGGGGGCCGACTTCTGGAAACACCATATATTTT. Translating gives CASSVDRGPTSGNTIYF.

This clonotype was seen ten or more times. The CDR3 loop is CASSLSQDTPTYGYTF. CDR3 DNA sequence: TGTGCCAGCAGCTTAAGTCAGGACACTCCAACCTATGGCTACACCTTC. The chain has TRBV7-3 and TRBJ1-2; a weak D match, TRBD1 (5 bases). V was cut by 1 base and J by 4 bases, with 16 bases left in between. This CDR3 has 16 residues. CDR1 and CDR2 from the germline V gene are SGHTA and FQGTGA. Full variable domain (missing parts from reference TRBV7-3 and TRBJ1-2): GAGVSQTPSNKVTEKGKYVELRCDPISGHTALYWYRQSLGQGPEFLIYFQGTGAADDSGLPNDRFFAVRPEGSVSTLKIQRTERGDSAVYLCASSLSQDTPTYGYTFGSGTRLTVV.

This clonotype was detected only a few times. The rearrangement uses TRBV7-8 and TRBJ1-5, with TRBD1 as a possible D gene (5 bases). Germline values: CDR1 SGHVS, CDR2 FQNEAQ. The length of the CDR3 is 16 residues. V was cut by 5 bases and J by 4 bases, with 18 bases left in between. CDR3 sequence: CASSPGTGLVNQPQHF. CDR3 DNA sequence: TGTGCCAGCAGCCCCGGGACGGGGCTAGTAAATCAGCCCCAGCATTTT.

V usage is TRBV19 and J usage is TRBJ1-1; D is unresolved. Per the germline V gene, CDR1 is LNHDA and CDR2 is SQIVND (reference sequence). The V gene lost 6 bases and the J gene lost 4 bases, with 15 bases spanning the gap. This CDR3 is built from 14 residues. In DNA form, the CDR3 reads TGTGCCAGTAGGGCAGGCTGGTGGGGCACTGAAGCTTTCTTT. As protein: CASRAGWWGTEAFF.

This clonotype was seen a handful of times. The chain combines TRBV28 with TRBJ2-6; D unclear. Germline V gene sequence: CDR1 MDHEN, CDR2 SYDVKM. V lost 1 base to trimming and J lost 0 bases, with 7 bases between them. CDR3 length: 16 amino acids. CDR3 nucleotide sequence: TGTGCCAGCAGTTTATACGGCGACTCTGGGGCCAACGTCCTGACTTTC. As protein: CASSLYGDSGANVLTF.